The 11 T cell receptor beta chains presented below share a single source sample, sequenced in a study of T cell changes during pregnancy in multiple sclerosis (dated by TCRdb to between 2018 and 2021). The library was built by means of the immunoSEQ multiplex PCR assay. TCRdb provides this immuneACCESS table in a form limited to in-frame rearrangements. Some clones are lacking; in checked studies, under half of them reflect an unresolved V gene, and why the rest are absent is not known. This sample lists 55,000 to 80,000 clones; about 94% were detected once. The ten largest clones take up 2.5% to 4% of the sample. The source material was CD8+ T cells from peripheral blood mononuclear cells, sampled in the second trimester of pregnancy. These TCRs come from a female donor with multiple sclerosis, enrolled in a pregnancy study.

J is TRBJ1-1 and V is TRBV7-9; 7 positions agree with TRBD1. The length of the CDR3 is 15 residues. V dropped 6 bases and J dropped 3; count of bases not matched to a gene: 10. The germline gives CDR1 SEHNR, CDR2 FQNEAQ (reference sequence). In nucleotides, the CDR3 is TGTGCCAGCAGACAGACCAGGGGGACTTACACTGAAGCTTTCTTT. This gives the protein CASRQTRGTYTEAFF.

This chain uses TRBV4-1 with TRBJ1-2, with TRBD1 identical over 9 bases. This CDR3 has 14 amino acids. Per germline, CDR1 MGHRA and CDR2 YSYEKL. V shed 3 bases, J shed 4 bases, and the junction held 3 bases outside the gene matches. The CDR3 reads CASSHTTGGYGYTF. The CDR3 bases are TGCGCCAGCAGCCATACGACAGGGGGCTATGGCTACACCTTC.

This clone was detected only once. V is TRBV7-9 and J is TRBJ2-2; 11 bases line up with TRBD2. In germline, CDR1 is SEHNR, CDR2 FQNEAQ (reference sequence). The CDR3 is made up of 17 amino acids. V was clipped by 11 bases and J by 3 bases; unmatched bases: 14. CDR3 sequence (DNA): TGTGCCTCAAGTCTAGCGGGAGGTATTTTCGACACCGGGGAGCTGTTTTTT. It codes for CASSLAGGIFDTGELFF. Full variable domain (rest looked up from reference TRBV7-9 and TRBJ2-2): DTGVSQNPRHKITKRGQNVTFRCDPISEHNRLYWYRQTLGQGPEFLTYFQNEAQLEKSRLLSDRFSAERPKGSFSTLEIQRTEQGDSAMYLCASSLAGGIFDTGELFFGEGSRLTVL.

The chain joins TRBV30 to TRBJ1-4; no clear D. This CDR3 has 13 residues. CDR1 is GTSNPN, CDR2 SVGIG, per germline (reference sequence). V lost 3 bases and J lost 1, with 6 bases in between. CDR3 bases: TGTGCCTGGAGCCCAGGAACTAATGAAAAACTGTTTTTT. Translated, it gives CAWSPGTNEKLFF.

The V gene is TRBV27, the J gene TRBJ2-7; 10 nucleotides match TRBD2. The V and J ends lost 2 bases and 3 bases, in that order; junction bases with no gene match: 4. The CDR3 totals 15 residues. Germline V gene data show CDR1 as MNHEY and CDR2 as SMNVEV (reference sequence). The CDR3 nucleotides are TGTGCCAGCAGTTTACGAGCGGGAGGGTACTACGAGCAGTACTTC. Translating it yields CASSLRAGGYYEQYF.

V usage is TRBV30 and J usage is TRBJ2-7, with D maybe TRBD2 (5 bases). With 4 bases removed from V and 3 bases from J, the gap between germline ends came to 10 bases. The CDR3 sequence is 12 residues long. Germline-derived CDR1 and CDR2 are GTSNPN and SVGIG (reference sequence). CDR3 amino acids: CAWIASYYEQYF. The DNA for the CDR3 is TGTGCCTGGATTGCTAGCTACTACGAGCAGTACTTC.

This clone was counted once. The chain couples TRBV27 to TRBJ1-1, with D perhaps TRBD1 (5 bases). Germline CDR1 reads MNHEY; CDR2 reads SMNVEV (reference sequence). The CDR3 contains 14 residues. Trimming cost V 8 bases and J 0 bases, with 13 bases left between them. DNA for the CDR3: TGTGCCAGCCAGACAGACAACATGAACACTGAAGCTTTCTTT. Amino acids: CASQTDNMNTEAFF.

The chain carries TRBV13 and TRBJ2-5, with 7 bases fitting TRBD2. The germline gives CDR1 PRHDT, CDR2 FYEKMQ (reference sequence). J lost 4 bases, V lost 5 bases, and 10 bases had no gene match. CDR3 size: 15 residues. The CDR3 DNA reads TGTGCCAGCAGCCCACGGGGAGCGGGAAGAGAGACCCAGTACTTC. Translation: CASSPRGAGRETQYF.

CDR3 sequence (DNA): TGTGCCAGCAGCTTAGCGCGAGAGTACGAGCAGTACTTC. Encoded protein: CASSLAREYEQYF. This rearrangement joins TRBV7-6 to TRBJ2-7; D not certain. There are 13 residues in the CDR3. Germline lookup yields CDR1 SGHVS and CDR2 FNYEAQ. Trimming pared 0 bases from V and 4 bases from J, leaving 7 bases between.

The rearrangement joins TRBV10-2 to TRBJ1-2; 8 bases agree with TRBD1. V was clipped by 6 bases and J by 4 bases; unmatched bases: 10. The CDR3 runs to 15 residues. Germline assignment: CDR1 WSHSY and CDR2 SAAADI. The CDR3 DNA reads TGCGCCAGCAGGACCTCCCAGGGGGCTGTCTATGGCTACACCTTC. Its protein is CASRTSQGAVYGYTF.

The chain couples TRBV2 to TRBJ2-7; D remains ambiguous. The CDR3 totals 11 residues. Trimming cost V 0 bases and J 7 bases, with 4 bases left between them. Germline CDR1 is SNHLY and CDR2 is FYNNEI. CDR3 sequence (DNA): TGTGCCAGCAGTGAAGCGCGGGAGCAGTACTTC. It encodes CASSEAREQYF.